One and the same sample provided the 21 T cell receptor beta chains below, sequenced in a study of T-cell memory formation after mild COVID-19. TCRdb independently ran MiXCR on the 5' RACE reads; one entry per CDR3 protein. Among hundreds of thousands of distinct CDR3 sequences, less than 25% were seen once, and the ten largest hold around 7.7%. Sequenced: PBMCs or a T cell subset sorted from them (not recorded which). All receptors come from an adult woman who had mild COVID-19 (a few samples of this study predate the infection). Cell type and time point are not known.

On this clonotype itself: The junction does not match germline at one end; this may be a read error. The chain carries TRBV7-7 and TRBJ2-3; 9 nucleotides agree with TRBD2. The CDR3 loop spans 15 amino acids. Germline CDR1 SSHAT, CDR2 FNYEAQ (reference sequence). CDR3 DNA sequence: TGTGCTAGCAGCAACACGGGACTAGCAACAGATACGCAGTATTTT. Protein sequence: CASSNTGLATDTQYF.

V usage is TRBV20-1 and J usage is TRBJ2-3, with D hard to call. The CDR3 contains 14 residues. Trimming took 3 bases from V and 5 from J, leaving 15 bases between them. Germline CDR1 is DFQATT and CDR2 is SNEGSKA (reference sequence). The CDR3 reads CSASGPPRGDTQYF. CDR3 nucleotide sequence: TGCAGTGCTAGCGGGCCCCCACGTGGAGATACGCAGTATTTT.

This clonotype came up a few times. The chain employs TRBV7-2 and TRBJ2-1, with 7 bases matching TRBD2. CDR1 SGHTA and CDR2 FQGNSA come from the germline V gene. The V and J ends lost 5 bases and 7 bases, in that order; junction bases with no gene match: 5. There are 13 residues in the CDR3. The CDR3 DNA sequence: TGTGCCAGCAGCCCCGCGGGGGTTAATGAGCAGTTCTTC. Translating gives CASSPAGVNEQFF.

The sample holds a few counts of this clonotype. The gene calls are TRBV5-1 and TRBJ2-3, with 9 bases matching TRBD1. The CDR3 totals 14 residues. Germline V gene lookup returns CDR1 SGHRS and CDR2 YFSETQ. Losses at the gene ends were 4 bases for V and 4 bases for J; bases not matched to a gene: 4. The CDR3 loop reads CASSANRGPDTQYF. CDR3 DNA sequence: TGCGCCAGCAGCGCGAACAGGGGGCCAGATACGCAGTATTTT.

This clonotype was recorded a few times. The V gene is TRBV5-1, the J gene TRBJ1-2; D gene ambiguous. This CDR3 has 12 amino acids. The germline CDR1 and CDR2 sequences are SGHRS and YFSETQ. V was clipped by 4 bases and J by 7 bases, with 11 bases between them. The CDR3 here is CASSLWDSGYTF. The CDR3, as DNA: TGCGCCAGCAGCCTCTGGGATTCTGGCTACACCTTC.

The genes are TRBV12-3 or TRBV12-4 and TRBJ1-5, with no clear D. V was trimmed by 8 bases and J by 0 bases, leaving 8 bases between them. This CDR3 has 13 amino acids. The CDR3 region is CASGSYSNQPQHF. As DNA, the CDR3 is TGTGCCAGCGGATCATATAGCAATCAGCCCCAGCATTTT.

This clonotype occurred a few times. The chain couples TRBV5-6 to TRBJ2-2; 9 nucleotides line up with TRBD2. The germline gives CDR1 SGHDT, CDR2 YYEEEE. With V trimmed by 0 bases and J by 7 bases, 10 bases remained unmatched. This CDR3 is 17 amino acids long. The CDR3 region is CASSLAEALAGHGELFF. The CDR3 DNA follows: TGTGCCAGCAGCTTGGCCGAGGCGCTAGCGGGACACGGGGAGCTGTTTTTT.

V and J are TRBV3-1 and TRBJ2-5; tentative D call: TRBD1 (5 bases). This CDR3 has 15 amino acids. Germline V lookup: CDR1 LGHDT, CDR2 YNNKEL (reference sequence). Trimming stripped 2 bases from V and 4 bases from J, with 14 bases between. The CDR3 nucleotides read TGTGCCAGCAGCCAATACCAGGGTAGTGGAGAGACCCAGTACTTC. It codes for CASSQYQGSGETQYF.

This clonotype has just a few counts. The J gene is TRBJ1-1, the V gene TRBV14; D remains unclear. CDR1 SGHDN and CDR2 FVKESK come from the germline V gene. Trimming took off 5 bases at V and 6 bases at J, with 16 bases between the two ends. CDR3 size: 14 residues. In DNA, the CDR3 is TGTGCCAGCAGCGCACGCTCCTCGGTACCTGAAGCTTTCTTT. This translates into CASSARSSVPEAFF.

The table lists this clonotype with a few counts. J is TRBJ2-7 and V is TRBV4-2, with D possibly being TRBD1 or TRBD2 (5 bases each). Germline-derived CDR1 and CDR2 are LGHNA and YNFKEQ. Trimming removed 0 bases from V and 6 bases from J, with 15 bases in between. CDR3 size: 15 residues. CDR3 in DNA: TGTGCCAGCAGCCAAGATCCGGGGCCCTCCCTCGAGCAGTACTTC. It is translated as CASSQDPGPSLEQYF.

The chain is built from TRBV24-1 and TRBJ1-2, with TRBD1 identical over 9 bases. The CDR3 contains 13 residues. With V trimmed by 7 bases and J by 2 bases, 1 base remained unmatched. CDR1 and CDR2 from the germline V gene are KGHDR and SFDVKD. The CDR3 region has the DNA TGTGCCACCAGAGGGACAGGGAACTATGGCTACACCTTC. This codes for CATRGTGNYGYTF.

The rearrangement links TRBV6-6 to TRBJ2-1; 8 nucleotides agree with TRBD1. The CDR3 is made up of 16 amino acids. V lost 6 bases to trimming and J lost 9 bases; unmatched junction nucleotides: 16. CDR1 and CDR2 from the germline V gene are MNHNY and SVGAGI (reference sequence). This CDR3 reads CASRPSPGGRGSEQFF. CDR3 sequence (DNA): TGTGCCAGCAGGCCCTCTCCAGGGGGCCGGGGTAGTGAGCAGTTCTTC.

The chain uses TRBV19 and TRBJ2-7, with D hard to call. CDR1 and CDR2 from the germline V gene are LNHDA and SQIVND (reference sequence). This CDR3 has 14 residues. Trimming removed 5 bases at V and 2 bases at J, with 13 bases between. CDR3 nucleotides: TGTGCCAGTAGTTTCCGCCCAGACACCTACGAGCAGTACTTC. Protein product: CASSFRPDTYEQYF.

This clonotype has just a few counts. The chain carries TRBV6-1 and TRBJ2-7; no clear D gene. Germline V gene sequence: CDR1 MNHNS, CDR2 SASEGT. The CDR3 runs to 14 residues. Trimming shortened V by 0 bases and J by 3 bases, and 9 bases separated the two germline ends. The CDR3 reads CASSEAEGVYEQYF. For the CDR3, the DNA is TGTGCCAGCAGTGAAGCAGAAGGAGTCTACGAGCAGTACTTC.

The rearrangement links TRBV20-1 to TRBJ2-3, with D perhaps matching TRBD2 (5 bases). The CDR3 length is 15 residues. Germline CDR1 DFQATT, CDR2 SNEGSKA (reference sequence). The ends were cut back, 0 bases at V and 2 bases at J, with 12 bases in the middle. The CDR3 is CSARDPQRNTDTQYF. Here the CDR3 DNA reads TGCAGTGCTAGAGATCCCCAGCGGAACACAGATACGCAGTATTTT.

The chain links TRBV15 to TRBJ2-2; D remains unclear. The CDR3 covers 18 residues. The germline V and J ends were trimmed by 0 bases and 2 bases, with 16 bases remaining between them. Germline CDR1 LNHNV, CDR2 YYDKDF (reference sequence). CDR3 sequence: CATSRDGTKRQNTGELFF. The CDR3 DNA sequence: TGTGCCACCAGCAGAGATGGCACTAAACGTCAAAACACCGGGGAGCTGTTTTTT.

This chain uses TRBV6-5 with TRBJ2-3, with unresolved D. There are 14 residues in the CDR3. The germline V and J ends were trimmed by 2 bases and 8 bases, with 14 bases remaining between them. Looked up from germline, CDR1 is MNHEY and CDR2 is SVGAGI. This CDR3 is CASSYNYLGGTQYF. CDR3 DNA: TGTGCCAGCAGTTACAATTACCTTGGCGGTACGCAGTATTTT.

This clonotype was detected a few times. This chain uses TRBV9 with TRBJ2-3; 13 positions agree with TRBD2. Germline values: CDR1 SGDLS, CDR2 YYNGEE. The CDR3 runs to 16 residues. With 3 bases clipped from V and 2 bases from J, the junction kept 3 bases outside the gene matches. This CDR3 is CASSEGLAGNTDTQYF. CDR3 nucleotide sequence: TGTGCCAGCAGCGAGGGACTAGCGGGAAACACAGATACGCAGTATTTT.

This clonotype was seen a handful of times. The chain employs TRBV7-8 and TRBJ2-2, with TRBD2 as a possible D gene (5 bases). V lost 5 bases and J lost 3, with 22 bases in between. Germline CDR1 is SGHVS and CDR2 is FQNEAQ. The CDR3 covers 18 residues. The CDR3 region is CASSQRMYGLGDTGELFF. The CDR3 nucleotides read TGTGCCAGCAGCCAGCGAATGTACGGATTGGGAGACACCGGGGAGCTGTTTTTT.

The chain couples TRBV20-1 to TRBJ1-2; D is undetermined. CDR3 length: 14 amino acids. Germline V lookup: CDR1 DFQATT, CDR2 SNEGSKA (reference sequence). The germline V and J ends were trimmed by 0 bases and 4 bases, with 12 bases remaining between them. The DNA for the CDR3 is TGCAGTGCTAGAGATGATAAGGGAGCCTATGGCTACACCTTC. Translation gives CSARDDKGAYGYTF.

The chain employs TRBV15 and TRBJ1-1; D uncertain. Deletions cut 3 bases from V and 11 bases from J, with 13 bases between. The germline gives CDR1 LNHNV, CDR2 YYDKDF (reference sequence). CDR3 length: 12 residues. The CDR3 sequence is CATSSPFSGAFF. The CDR3 region has the DNA TGTGCCACCAGCAGCCCATTTAGCGGGGCTTTCTTT.